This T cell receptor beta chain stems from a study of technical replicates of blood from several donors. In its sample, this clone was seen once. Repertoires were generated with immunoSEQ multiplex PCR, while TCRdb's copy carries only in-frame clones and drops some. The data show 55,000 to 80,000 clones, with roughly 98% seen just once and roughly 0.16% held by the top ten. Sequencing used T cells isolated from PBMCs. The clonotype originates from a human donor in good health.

The CDR3 protein is CASSLEAGAYEQYF. CDR3 sequence (DNA): TGTGCCAGCAGCTTGGAGGCAGGGGCCTACGAGCAGTACTTC. The chain employs TRBV5-5 and TRBJ2-7, with D tentatively TRBD1 (6 bases). The V end lost 0 bases, the J end lost 2 bases, and 9 bases lay between the germline ends. The CDR3 runs to 14 residues. CDR1 SGHKS and CDR2 YYEKEE come from the germline V gene (reference sequence).